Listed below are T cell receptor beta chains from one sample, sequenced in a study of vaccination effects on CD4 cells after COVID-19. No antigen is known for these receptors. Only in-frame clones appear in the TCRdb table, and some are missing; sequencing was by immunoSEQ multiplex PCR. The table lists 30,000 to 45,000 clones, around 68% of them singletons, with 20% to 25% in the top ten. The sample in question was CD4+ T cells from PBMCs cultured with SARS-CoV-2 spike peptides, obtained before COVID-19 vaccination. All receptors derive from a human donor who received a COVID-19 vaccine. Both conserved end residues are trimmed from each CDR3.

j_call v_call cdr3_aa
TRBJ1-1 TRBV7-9 ASSKDRLMNTEAF
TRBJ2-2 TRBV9 ASTQGRGSHRNTGELF
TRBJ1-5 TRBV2 ASSLPRNNQPQH
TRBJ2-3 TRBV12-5 ASGRASGQRADTQY
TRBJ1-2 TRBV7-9 ASTLLRTGHGYT
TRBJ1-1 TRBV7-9 ASSLVGSNTEAF
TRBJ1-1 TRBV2 ASSDGRTEAF
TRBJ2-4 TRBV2 ASSQSPTVLAKNIQY
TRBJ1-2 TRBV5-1 ASSFDTYGYT
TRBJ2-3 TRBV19 ASSIGQLSDTQY
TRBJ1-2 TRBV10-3 AITPNEANYGYT
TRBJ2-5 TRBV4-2 ASSRQLQETQY
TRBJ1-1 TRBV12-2 ASRSTP
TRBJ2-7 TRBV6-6 ASSRSRDRDREQY
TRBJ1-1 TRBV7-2 ASRTETGGGTEAF
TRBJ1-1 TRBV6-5 ASSWPGGDTEAF
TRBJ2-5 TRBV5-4 ASSPSQSGGLRETQY
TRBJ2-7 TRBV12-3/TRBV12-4 ASSLARGKQY
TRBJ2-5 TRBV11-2 ASSLVRETQY
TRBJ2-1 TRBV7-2 ASSLARAGEQF
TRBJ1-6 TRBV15 ATSKMDRDNSPLH
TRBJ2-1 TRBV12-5 ASGFARTGVFYNEQF
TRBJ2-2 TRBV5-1 ASSLEGTGELF
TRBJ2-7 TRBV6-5 ASPRENNYEQY
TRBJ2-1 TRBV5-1 ASSLDGLAGEVF
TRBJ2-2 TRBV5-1 ASSKDRVLRTGELF
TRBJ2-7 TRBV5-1 ASSPQGTTYEQY
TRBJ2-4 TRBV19 ASSISGYGNIQY
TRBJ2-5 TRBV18 ASSPRTSTSETQY
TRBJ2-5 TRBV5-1 ASSLMGGEETQY
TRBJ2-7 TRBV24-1 ATSDSLRDRDEQY
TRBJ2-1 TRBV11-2 ASSLDRSGAFYNEQF
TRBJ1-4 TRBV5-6 ASSWGDRGLRLGRQLF
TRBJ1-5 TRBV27 ASSARTGVLYQPQH
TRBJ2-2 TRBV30 AWDRGRSNTGELF